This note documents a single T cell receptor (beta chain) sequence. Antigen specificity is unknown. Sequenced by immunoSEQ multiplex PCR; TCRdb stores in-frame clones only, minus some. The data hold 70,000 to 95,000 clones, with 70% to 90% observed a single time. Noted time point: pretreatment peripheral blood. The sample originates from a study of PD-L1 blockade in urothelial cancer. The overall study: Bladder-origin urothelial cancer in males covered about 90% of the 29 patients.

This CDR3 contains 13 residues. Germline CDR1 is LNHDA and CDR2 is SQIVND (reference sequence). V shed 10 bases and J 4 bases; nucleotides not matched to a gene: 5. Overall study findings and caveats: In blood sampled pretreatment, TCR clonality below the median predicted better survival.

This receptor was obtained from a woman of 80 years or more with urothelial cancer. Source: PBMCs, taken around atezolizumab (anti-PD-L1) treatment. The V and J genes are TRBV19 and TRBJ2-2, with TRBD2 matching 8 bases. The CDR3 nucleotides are TGTGCCATCTCGCGGGAGGTCACCGGGGAGCTGTTTTTT. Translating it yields CAISREVTGELFF.